These 3 T cell receptor beta chains were sequenced from one sample in a study of cytomegalovirus exposure and HLA in healthy donors. A multiplex PCR was run with 60 Vbeta primers and 13 Jbeta primers. TCRdb keeps only in-frame clones here, not all; method: immunoSEQ multiplex PCR. This sample has some 110,000 clones; 76% occur once, and the top ten carry about 1.9%. Sequencing used PBMCs. These receptors originate from a man in his forties or fifties in good health and CMV-seronegative.

The V gene is TRBV19, the J gene TRBJ2-2; D call uncertain. Germline CDR1 is LNHDA and CDR2 is SQIVND (reference sequence). V was shortened by 8 bases and J by 4 bases, with 11 bases between the two germline ends. The CDR3 is 13 residues long. CDR3 sequence (DNA): TGTGCCAGTGGGCCGCCCGTCACCGGGGAGCTGTTTTTT. Protein: CASGPPVTGELFF.

The chain uses TRBV7-8 and TRBJ2-2; perhaps TRBD2 as D (7 bases). V lost 1 base, J lost 4 bases, and 13 bases lay in between. CDR3 size: 16 residues. Germline CDR1 and CDR2: SGHVS and FQNEAQ. The CDR3 nucleotides read TGTGCCAGCAGCTTAGGGGGGGGCGCGAGCACCGGGGAGCTGTTTTTT. Protein product: CASSLGGGASTGELFF.

The table lists this clone with a few counts. The chain carries TRBV27 and TRBJ2-7; no definite D call. The CDR3 is made up of 12 amino acids. Trimming shortened V by 5 bases and J by 7 bases, and 12 bases separated the two germline ends. Germline V gene sequence: CDR1 MNHEY, CDR2 SMNVEV (reference sequence). DNA for the CDR3: TGTGCCAGCAGTCTAGACGCGAGAGAGCAGTACGTC. Amino acids: CASSLDAREQYV.